The rows below give T cell receptor beta chains drawn from one sample of a study of Ad26.COV2.S vaccination and SARS-CoV-2 variants. Method: immunoSEQ multiplex PCR; TCRdb's copy keeps in-frame clones and lacks some. Seen here are 350,000 to 450,000 clones, 80% to 90% observed once, and the top ten hold about 3.3%. The material was peripheral blood, obtained in a trial of Ad26.COV2.S vaccine versus placebo. The origin of the receptors is a person aged 18-60 years who received the Ad26.COV2.S COVID-19 vaccine or a placebo. The CDR3 runs from the conserved cysteine through the conserved F or W. Fields, in order: J gene, D gene, V gene, clone size, CDR3 DNA, CDR3 protein. D genes are given only for firm matches. A row's size may be missing; if present it is once, few, many or a size class.

>TRBJ2-6|.|TRBV24-1|.
TGTGCCACCAGTGGCCCTTTCAGGGGACCCGGTGCTGGGGCCAACGTCCTGACTTTC
CATSGPFRGPGAGANVLTF
>TRBJ2-7|TRBD2|TRBV6-6|.
TGTGCCAGCAGTTACTCGGGTAGCGGGTCGAGGGAGTACTTC
CASSYSGSGSREYF
>TRBJ1-6|.|TRBV19|.
TGTGCCAGCAGCTCGGATGGTACTTCACCCCTCCACTTT
CASSSDGTSPLHF
>TRBJ2-1|TRBD1|TRBV7-9|.
TGTGCCAGCAGCCTAGAGGGACAGGGAATTTCTCCGTTCTTC
CASSLEGQGISPFF
>TRBJ2-7|TRBD1|TRBV6-5|.
TGTGCCAGCAGTTACTCGATTGGGGCAGGGGGCTACGAGCAGTACTTC
CASSYSIGAGGYEQYF
>TRBJ2-3|.|TRBV7-7|.
TGTGCCAGCAGCTTAGGCCCAGGGTCACCCACAGATACGCAGTATTTT
CASSLGPGSPTDTQYF
>TRBJ1-2|.|TRBV30|few
TGTGCCTGGAGTAGGGGGGGTCGGGGCTACACCTTC
CAWSRGGRGYTF
>TRBJ2-1|.|TRBV7-2|.
TGTGCCAGCAGCTTAGGGCGGGGTAGTGAGCAGTTCTTC
CASSLGRGSEQFF
>TRBJ1-2|.|TRBV25-1|few
TGTGCCAGCAGTACTTCTACCGGGGTCTACACCTTC
CASSTSTGVYTF
>TRBJ2-7|TRBD2|TRBV30|.
TGTGCCTGGAGTCCCGGACGGGGGGGAGAGCAGTACTTC
CAWSPGRGGEQYF
>TRBJ2-1|TRBD1|TRBV5-4|.
TGTGCCAGCAAGGACAGGGTGTACAATGAGCAGTTCTTC
CASKDRVYNEQFF
>TRBJ2-7|.|TRBV6-2/TRBV6-3|.
TGTGCCAGCAGTTACAGGCTCCCCGGGACCTCTCCCTACGAGCAGTACTTC
CASSYRLPGTSPYEQYF
>TRBJ1-4|.|TRBV19|.
TGTGCCAGTAGTATAGATTCGGGACCCGGGAGGGCAAAACTGTTTTTT
CASSIDSGPGRAKLFF
>TRBJ2-2|.|TRBV9|.
TGTGCCAGCAGCGTAGGGTCAGTAGAAGGGGAGCTGTTTTTT
CASSVGSVEGELFF
>TRBJ2-4|.|TRBV7-8|.
TGTGCCAGAGAGGGTGGGGGAACCAAAAACATTCAGTACTTC
CAREGGGTKNIQYF
>TRBJ1-1|TRBD1|TRBV6-5|.
TGTGCCAGCAGTTACTCGATACAGGGGAGCACTGAAGCTTTCTTT
CASSYSIQGSTEAFF
>TRBJ2-2|.|TRBV30|.
TGTGCCTGGTCCAGGACCACCGGGGAGCTGTTTTTT
CAWSRTTGELFF
>TRBJ1-4|.|TRBV7-6|few
TGTGCCAGCAGCCCACTCGAGGTGGAAAAACTGTTTTTT
CASSPLEVEKLFF
>TRBJ1-5|.|TRBV7-8|.
TGTGCCAGCAGCCCCCAGGGAGGGGTAGATAATCAGCCCCAGCATTTT
CASSPQGGVDNQPQHF
>TRBJ2-5|TRBD1|TRBV29-1|.
TGCAGCGTTGAAAGACGAAATAGGGACAGAGAAGAGACCCAGTACTTC
CSVERRNRDREETQYF
>TRBJ1-6|.|TRBV2|.
TGTGCCAGCCTTACTGGAGGCTCCTATAATTCACCCCTCCACTTT
CASLTGGSYNSPLHF
>TRBJ2-6|.|TRBV19|few
TGTGCCGCAGGGGCTGGGGCCAACGTCCTGACTTTC
CAAGAGANVLTF
>TRBJ2-2|TRBD2|TRBV30|.
TGTGCCTGGAGTTTGGGGGGGACGAACACCGGGGAGCTGTTTTTT
CAWSLGGTNTGELFF
>TRBJ2-2|TRBD1|TRBV15|.
TGTGCCACCAGCAGAAATCCCGGGACAGATAACACCGGGGAGCTGTTTTTT
CATSRNPGTDNTGELFF
>TRBJ2-7|.|TRBV6-1|.
TGTGCCAGCAGTGAACCGGGCATTCTAGAGCAGTACTTC
CASSEPGILEQYF
>TRBJ2-5|.|TRBV19|.
TGTGCCAGTGGGTATACAGACGAAGAGACCCAGTACTTC
CASGYTDEETQYF
>TRBJ2-7|.|TRBV6-5|.
TGTGCCAGCAGTTACACCCGGCTAACGGGGGAGCAGTACTTC
CASSYTRLTGEQYF
>TRBJ2-2|.|TRBV10-2|.
TGCGCCAGCAGCACGGGACTTGACACCGGGGAGCTGTTTTTT
CASSTGLDTGELFF
>TRBJ2-5|TRBD1|TRBV4-3|.
TGCGCCAGCAGCCCCCGGACAGGGACGGCGGAGACCCAGTACTTC
CASSPRTGTAETQYF